Below, 15 T cell receptor beta chains from the same sample are listed, as sequenced in a study of blood T cell repertoires in COVID-19. Using immunoSEQ multiplex PCR, the repertoire was profiled, and TCRdb retains in-frame clones only, with some absent. Altogether about 170,000 clones are present, around nine tenths being singletons, with the ten largest covering roughly 2%. The sequenced material came from peripheral blood. These receptors were taken from a man over 45 who had recovered from COVID-19.

The chain uses TRBV18 and TRBJ2-1; no firm D call. Germline V gives CDR1 KGHSH, CDR2 LQKENI. There are 16 residues in the CDR3. Trimming removed 2 bases at V and 0 bases at J, with 11 bases between. CDR3 sequence: CASSPARPSSYNEQFF. The CDR3 bases are TGTGCCAGCTCACCAGCACGTCCGAGCTCCTACAATGAGCAGTTCTTC.

The chain is built from TRBV6-2 or TRBV6-3 and TRBJ2-1; TRBD2 is a possible D gene (7 bases). Germline V gives CDR1 MNHEY, CDR2 SVGEGT. This CDR3 has 14 amino acids. V was cut by 5 bases and J by 4 bases, with 12 bases left in between. CDR3 coding DNA: TGTGCCAGCAGTGCGAGGGGGGGATACAATGAGCAGTTCTTC. As protein: CASSARGGYNEQFF.

The J gene is TRBJ2-1, the V gene TRBV21-1; the DNA was not compared with TRBD2, the D call given in the table. TRBV21-1 is labeled a pseudogene. This CDR3 has 17 residues. The CDR3 loop is CASSKALWESSYNEQFF. Here the CDR3 DNA reads TGTGCCAGCAGCAAAGCGCTTTGGGAGAGCTCCTACAATGAGCAGTTCTTC.

The table lists this clone with a count of one. The genes are TRBV6-5 and TRBJ2-5; perhaps TRBD1 as D (6 bases). The germline V gene encodes CDR1 MNHEY and CDR2 SVGAGI. Trimming took off 6 bases at V and 5 bases at J, with 19 bases between the two ends. The CDR3 covers 15 residues. This CDR3 reads CASSGDPQGWETQYF. DNA for the CDR3: TGTGCCAGCAGCGGGGACCCCCAGGGGTGGGAGACCCAGTACTTC.

J is TRBJ2-3 and V is TRBV6-5, with TRBD1 as a possible D gene (6 bases). V was cut by 4 bases and J by 0 bases, with 8 bases left in between. The CDR3 contains 14 residues. Germline CDR1 is MNHEY and CDR2 is SVGAGI. The CDR3 here is CASSLTGSTDTQYF. The CDR3 DNA sequence: TGTGCCAGCAGTTTAACAGGGAGCACAGATACGCAGTATTTT.

The V and J genes are TRBV11-3 and TRBJ2-1; 10 bases line up with TRBD2. The CDR3 is 18 residues long. Germline trimming cut 0 bases from V and 0 bases from J; bases unmatched to any gene: 5. The V gene's germline CDR1 is SGHNT and CDR2 YENEEA. Here the CDR3 DNA reads TGTGCCAGCAGCTTAGAAGGGACTAGCGCTAGCTCCTACAATGAGCAGTTCTTC. Its protein is CASSLEGTSASSYNEQFF. Based on the CDR3 plus reference TRBV11-3 and TRBJ2-1, the full variable domain is EAGVVQSPRYKIIEKKQPVAFWCNPISGHNTLYWYLQNLGQGPELLIRYENEEAVDDSQLPKDRFSAERLKGVDSTLKIQPAELGDSAVYLCASSLEGTSASSYNEQFFGPGTRLTVL.

V and J are TRBV5-6 and TRBJ1-2, with TRBD1 identical over 8 bases. The CDR3 covers 16 residues. J gave up 1 base and V 4 bases, and 9 bases lay outside the gene matches. Germline CDR1 is SGHDT and CDR2 is YYEEEE. The CDR3, as DNA: TGTGCCAGCAGCAGGGGACAGGTGAAATATAACTATGGCTACACCTTC. It specifies CASSRGQVKYNYGYTF.

The rearrangement links TRBV27 to TRBJ2-3, with 13 bases that match TRBD2. The CDR3 has 17 amino acids. With 5 bases clipped from V and 7 bases from J, the junction kept 12 bases outside the gene matches. Germline lookup yields CDR1 MNHEY and CDR2 SMNVEV (reference sequence). As DNA, the CDR3 is TGTGCCAGCAGTCATCCCACTAGCGGGGGGGCTCGCAATACGCAGTATTTT. This gives the protein CASSHPTSGGARNTQYF.

The V and J genes are TRBV6-1 and TRBJ2-7; possibly TRBD2 for D (5 bases). Germline CDR1 reads MNHNS; CDR2 reads SASEGT. V was shortened by 2 bases and J by 1 base, with 6 bases between the two germline ends. The CDR3 covers 13 residues. CDR3 sequence reads: CASSETGSYEQYF. Here the CDR3 DNA reads TGTGCCAGCAGTGAAACGGGGTCCTACGAGCAGTACTTC.

V gene TRBV5-1 combines with J gene TRBJ2-7, with 14 bases lining up with TRBD2. The CDR3 has 18 residues. With V trimmed by 4 bases and J by 4 bases, 13 bases remained unmatched. Germline lookup yields CDR1 SGHRS and CDR2 YFSETQ. CDR3 loop: CASSPGLAGGGVTYEQYF. CDR3 DNA: TGCGCCAGCAGCCCCGGACTAGCGGGAGGAGGGGTGACTTACGAGCAGTACTTC.

Only one count was recorded for this clone. The chain recombines TRBV5-5 with TRBJ2-7; D gene uncertain. Trimming removed 0 bases from V and 3 bases from J, with 4 bases in between. CDR3 size: 12 residues. The germline CDR1 and CDR2 sequences are SGHKS and YYEKEE (reference sequence). The CDR3 sequence is CASSLVVYEQYF. The CDR3 DNA is TGTGCCAGCAGCTTGGTCGTCTACGAGCAGTACTTC.

The chain carries TRBV7-2 and TRBJ2-7; 9 bases align to TRBD1. This CDR3 has 17 residues. Per the germline V gene, CDR1 is SGHTA and CDR2 is FQGNSA. With V trimmed by 1 base and J by 3 bases, 10 bases remained unmatched. CDR3 protein: CASSLGPPGQGGYEQYF. In nucleotides, the CDR3 is TGTGCCAGCAGCTTAGGCCCCCCGGGACAGGGAGGCTACGAGCAGTACTTC.

The chain combines TRBV28 with TRBJ2-7; TRBD1 matches at 10 bases. Germline CDR1 and CDR2: MDHEN and SYDVKM. This CDR3 is 14 amino acids long. Unmatched junction bases numbered 4, after V lost 6 bases and J lost 2 bases. The CDR3 DNA reads as TGTGCCAGCAGAGATGACAGGGGGCCCTACGAGCAGTACTTC. Protein sequence: CASRDDRGPYEQYF.

The chain recombines TRBV24-1 with TRBJ2-2, with 7 positions matching TRBD1. Germline V gene lookup returns CDR1 KGHDR and CDR2 SFDVKD. The V and J ends lost 3 bases and 3 bases, in that order; junction bases with no gene match: 3. This CDR3 is built from 15 residues. This chain's CDR3 is CATSDPRGYTGELFF. CDR3 nucleotides: TGTGCCACCAGTGATCCCAGGGGGTACACCGGGGAGCTGTTTTTT.

The genes are TRBV7-2 and TRBJ1-6, with TRBD1 as a possible D gene (6 bases). The V end lost 4 bases, the J end lost 6 bases, and 19 bases lay between the germline ends. Looked up from germline, CDR1 is SGHTA and CDR2 is FQGNSA. This CDR3 contains 17 residues. CDR3 sequence reads: CASSYIGEGGGNSPLHF. In DNA, the CDR3 is TGTGCCAGCAGCTATATAGGGGAAGGGGGTGGTAATTCACCCCTCCACTTT.